The sequence of this TCR beta chain was determined in a study of cytomegalovirus exposure and HLA in healthy donors. Whole-study findings and limits: Many donors shared some public TCRs, even though most TCR sequences were rare.

The PCR employed 60 Vbeta primers together with 13 Jbeta primers. Some clones are missing from TCRdb's copy, which holds only in-frame ones; the method was immunoSEQ multiplex PCR. The sample shows 140,000 to 150,000 clones, 75% to 80% of them seen only once. Remarks on this clone: Its antigen remains unidentified.

Germline trimming cut 3 bases from V and 5 bases from J; bases unmatched to any gene: 12. The CDR3 is 17 amino acids. Germline CDR1 and CDR2: KGHSH and LQKENI. What was sequenced was PBMCs. The clonotype originates from a male donor in good health and CMV-seronegative. This rearrangement joins TRBV18 to TRBJ2-3; 9 bases are shared with TRBD2. The CDR3 region is CASSPLRTSEVGDTQYF. Written as DNA, the CDR3 is TGTGCCAGCTCACCTTTGAGGACTAGCGAGGTGGGAGATACGCAGTATTTT.